The 9 T cell receptor beta chains below all came from one sample that was sequenced in a study of CD4 T cells in relation to SARS-CoV-2 and coronaviruses. Their recognized antigens are unknown. Measured with immunoSEQ multiplex PCR; TCRdb has only the in-frame clones, and not every one. The data contain some 16,000 clones, roughly four fifths of them singletons. Before the COVID-19 pandemic, during about 2011-2019, CD4+ T cells were taken from unexposed donors. The cells were cultured for around ten days before CD4+ T cells were isolated. Material: CD4+ T cells from PBMCs, cultured in vitro. These TCRs come from a human donor in good health.

V gene TRBV2 combines with J gene TRBJ2-2; D not certain. CDR1 and CDR2 from the germline V gene are SNHLY and FYNNEI. The V and J ends lost 5 bases and 3 bases respectively, with 4 bases between them. There are 12 residues in the CDR3. CDR3 region: CASSSDTGELFF. The CDR3, as DNA: TGTGCCAGCAGTTCGGACACCGGGGAGCTGTTTTTT.

This clone appeared a few times. V and J are TRBV2 and TRBJ1-5, with 7 bases that match TRBD1. CDR3 length: 15 amino acids. From germline, CDR1 is SNHLY and CDR2 FYNNEI. The J segment lost 2 bases and the V segment lost 4 bases, leaving 5 bases of the junction unmatched. CDR3 sequence: CASSATGVGNQPQHF. The DNA of the CDR3 is TGTGCCAGCAGTGCTACAGGGGTAGGCAATCAGCCCCAGCATTTT.

This chain links TRBV5-8 with TRBJ1-4, with D perhaps TRBD1 (6 bases). CDR1 is SGHTS, CDR2 YDEGEE, per germline. The CDR3 has 15 residues. Trimming cost V 2 bases and J 5 bases, with 13 bases left between them. This CDR3 reads CASSLGQNQNEKLFF. The DNA for the CDR3 is TGTGCCAGCAGCTTAGGACAGAACCAAAATGAAAAACTGTTTTTT.

V and J are TRBV19 and TRBJ2-7; 9 bases line up with TRBD1. Germline V gene data show CDR1 as LNHDA and CDR2 as SQIVND (reference sequence). The CDR3 is 16 residues long. The trim removed 4 bases at V and 4 bases at J, leaving 11 bases unmatched. The CDR3 sequence: CASSRDTGTGNYEQYF. The CDR3, as DNA: TGTGCCAGTAGTAGAGATACCGGGACAGGGAATTACGAGCAGTACTTC.

The V call is TRBV6-5, the J call TRBJ1-4, with TRBD1 as a possible D gene (6 bases). The CDR3 runs 15 residues. Germline CDR1 and CDR2: MNHEY and SVGAGI. V shed 5 bases and J shed 8 bases, with 18 bases lying between them. CDR3 nucleotides: TGTGCCAGCAGTAACACTCAGGGGACTTACGAAAAACTGTTTTTT. Residues: CASSNTQGTYEKLFF.

This clone appeared once. This chain links TRBV23-1 with TRBJ2-1; the D gene is possibly TRBD1 (5 bases). TRBV23-1 is an open reading frame, and its role is uncertain. Trimming pared 4 bases from V and 4 bases from J, leaving 11 bases between. This CDR3 has 14 amino acids. The CDR3 sequence: CASSPRTSYNEQFF. CDR3 DNA: TGCGCCAGCAGTCCCAGGACATCATACAATGAGCAGTTCTTC.

V gene TRBV18 combines with J gene TRBJ2-4; D is perhaps TRBD1 (8 bases). Germline V CDR1 and CDR2: KGHSH, LQKENI. The CDR3 spans 13 residues. Trimming took off 2 bases at V and 8 bases at J, with 10 bases between the two ends. The CDR3 here is CASSPTGGDIQYF. The CDR3 DNA is TGTGCCAGCTCACCAACAGGGGGGGACATTCAGTACTTC.

The V and J genes are TRBV24-1 and TRBJ1-2; D is unresolved. Germline CDR1 and CDR2: KGHDR and SFDVKD. CDR3 length: 15 amino acids. Between the trimmed V and J ends, which lost 3 bases and 0 bases, there was a span of 10 bases. CDR3 amino acids: CATSDATGTNYGYTF. The CDR3 nucleotides are TGTGCCACCAGTGATGCAACCGGGACTAACTATGGCTACACCTTC.

The chain couples TRBV7-3 to TRBJ2-3, with 9 bases fitting TRBD2. The CDR3 covers 15 residues. Germline CDR1 SGHTA, CDR2 FQGTGA. V was clipped by 2 bases and J by 6 bases; unmatched bases: 6. The CDR3 nucleotides read TGTGCCAGCAGCTTAGGGCTAGCGGGAAGCGATACGCAGTATTTT. Its translation: CASSLGLAGSDTQYF.